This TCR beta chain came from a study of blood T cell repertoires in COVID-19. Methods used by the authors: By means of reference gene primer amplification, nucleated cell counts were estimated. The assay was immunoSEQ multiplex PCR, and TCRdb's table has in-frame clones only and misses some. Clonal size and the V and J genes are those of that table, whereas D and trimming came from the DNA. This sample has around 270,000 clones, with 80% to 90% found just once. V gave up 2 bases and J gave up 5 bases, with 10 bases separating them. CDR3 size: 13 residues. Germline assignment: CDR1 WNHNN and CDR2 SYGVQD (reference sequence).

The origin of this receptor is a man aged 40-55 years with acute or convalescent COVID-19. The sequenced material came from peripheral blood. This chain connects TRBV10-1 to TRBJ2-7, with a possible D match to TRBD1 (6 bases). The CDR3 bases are TGCGCCAGCAGTGAGCCAGGGGACGACGAGCAGTACTTC. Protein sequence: CASSEPGDDEQYF.